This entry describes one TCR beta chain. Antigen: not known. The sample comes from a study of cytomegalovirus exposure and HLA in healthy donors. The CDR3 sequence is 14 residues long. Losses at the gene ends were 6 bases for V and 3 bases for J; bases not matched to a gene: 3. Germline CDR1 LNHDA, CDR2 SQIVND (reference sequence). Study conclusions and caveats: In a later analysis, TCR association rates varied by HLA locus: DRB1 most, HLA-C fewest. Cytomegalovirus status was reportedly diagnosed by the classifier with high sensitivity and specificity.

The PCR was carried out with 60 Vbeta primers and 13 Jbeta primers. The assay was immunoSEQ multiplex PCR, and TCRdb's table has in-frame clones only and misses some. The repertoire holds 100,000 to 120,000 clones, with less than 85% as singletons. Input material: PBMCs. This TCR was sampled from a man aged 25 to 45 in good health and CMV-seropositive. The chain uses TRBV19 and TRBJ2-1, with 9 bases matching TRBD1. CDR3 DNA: TGTGCCAGTAGCGAGACAGGGGGCTACAATGAGCAGTTCTTC. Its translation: CASSETGGYNEQFF.